These 3 T cell receptor beta chains were sequenced from one sample in a study of T-cell memory formation after mild COVID-19. TCRdb redid the calling of the 5' RACE reads with MiXCR, one entry per CDR3 protein. In the table there are about 340,000 distinct CDR3 sequences, approximately 15% of which are singletons. The sample comprised PBMCs or a T cell subset sorted from them (not recorded which). The receptors stem from a man younger than 35 who had mild COVID-19 (a few samples of this study predate the infection). Cell type and time point are not known.

This clonotype was counted between two and nine times. V is TRBV12-3 or TRBV12-4 and J is TRBJ2-6; D assignment may be TRBD1 or TRBD2 (5 bases each). The CDR3 is 15 residues long. Between the trimmed V and J ends, which lost 7 bases and 2 bases, there was a span of 12 bases. This CDR3 reads CASTPQEAGANVLTF. The CDR3 DNA follows: TGTGCCAGCACCCCACAGGAGGCTGGGGCCAACGTCCTGACTTTC.

This clonotype was counted a few times. V is TRBV18 and J is TRBJ2-3; no reliable D call. Looked up from germline, CDR1 is KGHSH and CDR2 is LQKENI. The V and J ends lost 2 bases and 4 bases respectively, with 7 bases between them. The CDR3 loop spans 13 amino acids. This chain's CDR3 is CASSPEKSDTQYF. Here the CDR3 DNA reads TGTGCCAGCTCACCAGAGAAGTCAGATACGCAGTATTTT.

The gene calls are TRBV30 and TRBJ1-5; 8 bases align to TRBD1. Trimming removed 5 bases from V and 3 bases from J; junction bases left unmatched: 3. Germline CDR1 is GTSNPN and CDR2 is SVGIG (reference sequence). The length of the CDR3 is 13 residues. The CDR3, as DNA: TGTGCCTGGGGACAGGGCCCCAATCAGCCCCAGCATTTT. Its translation: CAWGQGPNQPQHF.